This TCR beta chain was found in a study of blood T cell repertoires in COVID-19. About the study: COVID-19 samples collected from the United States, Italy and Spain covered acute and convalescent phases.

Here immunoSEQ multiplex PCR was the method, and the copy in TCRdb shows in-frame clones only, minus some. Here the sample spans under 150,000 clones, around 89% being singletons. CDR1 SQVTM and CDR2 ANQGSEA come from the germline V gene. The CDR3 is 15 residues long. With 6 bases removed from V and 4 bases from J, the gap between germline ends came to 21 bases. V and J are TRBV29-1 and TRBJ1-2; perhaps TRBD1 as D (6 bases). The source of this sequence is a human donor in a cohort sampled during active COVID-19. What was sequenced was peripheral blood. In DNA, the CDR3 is TGCAGCGTCGGGGGGCCAGGGGTTCATAGCTATGGCTACACCTTC. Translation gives CSVGGPGVHSYGYTF.